This T cell receptor (beta chain) derives from a study of cytomegalovirus exposure and HLA in healthy donors. Trimming took off 5 bases at V and 0 bases at J, with 10 bases between the two ends. Per the germline V gene, CDR1 is SGHNT and CDR2 is YENEEA. The CDR3 extends over 14 amino acids. A remark on this clone: No antigen is known for it.

Study results and limitations: According to the study, roughly 180 TCR beta chains were cytomegalovirus-associated.

Primers: 60 Vbeta forward and 13 Jbeta reverse. The protocol was immunoSEQ multiplex PCR, while the TCRdb copy is restricted to in-frame clones and leaves out a portion. The sample lists 150,000 to 200,000 clones; less than 90% were seen once. This chain connects TRBV11-3 to TRBJ1-1; D unresolved. The sample was PBMCs. The TCR originated in a man in his forties or fifties in good health and CMV-seropositive. The CDR3 loop reads CASSEGSVNTEAFF. CDR3 DNA sequence: TGTGCCAGCAGCGAAGGGAGTGTGAACACTGAAGCTTTCTTT.